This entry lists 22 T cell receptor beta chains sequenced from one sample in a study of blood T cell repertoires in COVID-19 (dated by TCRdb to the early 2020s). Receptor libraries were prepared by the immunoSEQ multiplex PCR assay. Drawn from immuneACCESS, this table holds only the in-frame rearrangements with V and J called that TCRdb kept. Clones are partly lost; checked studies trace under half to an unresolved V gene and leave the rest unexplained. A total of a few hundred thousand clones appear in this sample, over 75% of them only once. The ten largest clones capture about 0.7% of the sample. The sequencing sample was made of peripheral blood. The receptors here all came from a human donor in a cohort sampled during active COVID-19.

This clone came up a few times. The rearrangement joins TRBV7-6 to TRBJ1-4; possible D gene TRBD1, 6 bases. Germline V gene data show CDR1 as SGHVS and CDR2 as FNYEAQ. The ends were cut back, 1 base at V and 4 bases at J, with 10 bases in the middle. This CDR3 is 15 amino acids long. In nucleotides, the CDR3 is TGTGCCAGCAGCTTAGGTGGACAGAATAATGAAAAACTGTTTTTT. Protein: CASSLGGQNNEKLFF.

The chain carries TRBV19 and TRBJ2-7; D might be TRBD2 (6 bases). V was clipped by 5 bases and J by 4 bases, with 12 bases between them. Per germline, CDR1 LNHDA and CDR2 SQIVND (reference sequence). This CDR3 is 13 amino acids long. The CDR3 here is CASSSGTGYEQYF. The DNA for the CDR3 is TGTGCCAGTAGTTCAGGGACTGGGTACGAGCAGTACTTC.

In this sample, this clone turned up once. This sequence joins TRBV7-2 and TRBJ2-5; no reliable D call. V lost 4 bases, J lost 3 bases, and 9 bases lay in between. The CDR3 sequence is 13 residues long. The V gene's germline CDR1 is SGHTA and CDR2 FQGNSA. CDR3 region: CASSSRSEETQYF. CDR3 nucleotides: TGTGCCAGCAGCTCCCGAAGCGAAGAGACCCAGTACTTC.

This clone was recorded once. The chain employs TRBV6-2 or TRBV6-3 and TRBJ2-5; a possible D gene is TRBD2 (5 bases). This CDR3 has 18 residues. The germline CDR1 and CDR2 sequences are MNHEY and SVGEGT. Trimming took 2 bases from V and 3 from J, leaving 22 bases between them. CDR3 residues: CASSYPPNVRGYEETQYF. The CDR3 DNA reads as TGTGCCAGCAGTTACCCGCCGAACGTACGGGGTTACGAAGAGACCCAGTACTTC.

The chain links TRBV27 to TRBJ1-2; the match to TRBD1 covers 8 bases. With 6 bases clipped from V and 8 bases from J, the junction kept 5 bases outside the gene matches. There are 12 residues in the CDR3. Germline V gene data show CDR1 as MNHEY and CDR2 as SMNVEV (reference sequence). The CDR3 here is CASRQGGDGYTF. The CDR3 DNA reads TGTGCCAGCAGACAGGGGGGAGACGGCTACACCTTC.

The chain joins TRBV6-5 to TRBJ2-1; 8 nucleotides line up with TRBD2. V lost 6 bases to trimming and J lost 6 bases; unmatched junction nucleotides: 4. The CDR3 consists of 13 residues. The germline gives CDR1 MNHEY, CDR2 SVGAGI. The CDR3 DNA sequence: TGTGCCAGCAGCCCCGGGGGGGGCAATGAGCAGTTCTTC. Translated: CASSPGGGNEQFF.

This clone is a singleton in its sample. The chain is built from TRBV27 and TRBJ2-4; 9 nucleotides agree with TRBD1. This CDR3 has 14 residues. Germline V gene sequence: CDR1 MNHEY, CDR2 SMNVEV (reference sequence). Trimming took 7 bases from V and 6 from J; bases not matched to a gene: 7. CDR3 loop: CASKHGQGLNIQYF. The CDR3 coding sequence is TGTGCCAGCAAACACGGACAGGGGTTAAACATTCAGTACTTC.

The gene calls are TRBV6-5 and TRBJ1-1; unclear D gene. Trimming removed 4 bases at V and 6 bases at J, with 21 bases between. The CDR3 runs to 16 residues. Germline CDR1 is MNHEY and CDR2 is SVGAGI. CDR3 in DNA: TGTGCCAGCAGTTTCGCCCCTAACCGACGACAAGCTGAAGCTTTCTTT. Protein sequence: CASSFAPNRRQAEAFF.

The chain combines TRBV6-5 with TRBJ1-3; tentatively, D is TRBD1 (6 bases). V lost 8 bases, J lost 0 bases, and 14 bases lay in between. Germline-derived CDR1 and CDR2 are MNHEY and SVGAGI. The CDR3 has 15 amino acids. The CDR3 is CASSSGASSGNTIYF. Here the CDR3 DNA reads TGTGCCAGCTCATCAGGGGCCAGCTCTGGAAACACCATATATTTT.

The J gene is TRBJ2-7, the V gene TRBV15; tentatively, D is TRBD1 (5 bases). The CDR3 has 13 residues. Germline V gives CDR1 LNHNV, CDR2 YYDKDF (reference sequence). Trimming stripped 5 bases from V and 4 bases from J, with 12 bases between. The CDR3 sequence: CATSGDRIYEQYF. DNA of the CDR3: TGTGCCACCAGCGGCGACAGAATATACGAGCAGTACTTC.

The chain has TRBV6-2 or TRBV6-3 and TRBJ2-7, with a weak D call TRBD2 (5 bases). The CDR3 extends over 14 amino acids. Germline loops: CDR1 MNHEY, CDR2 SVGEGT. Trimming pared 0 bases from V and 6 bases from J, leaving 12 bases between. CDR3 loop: CASSYSTRRSEQYF. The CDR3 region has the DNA TGTGCCAGCAGTTACTCCACCAGGAGGTCCGAGCAGTACTTC.

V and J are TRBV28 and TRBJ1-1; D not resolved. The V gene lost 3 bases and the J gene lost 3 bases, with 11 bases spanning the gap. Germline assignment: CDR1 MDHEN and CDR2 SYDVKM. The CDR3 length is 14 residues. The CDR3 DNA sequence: TGTGCCAGCAGTTTCGACTATAGGGACACTGAAGCTTTCTTT. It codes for CASSFDYRDTEAFF. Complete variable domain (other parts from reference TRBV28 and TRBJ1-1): DVKVTQSSRYLVKRTGEKVFLECVQDMDHENMFWYRQDPGLGLRLIYFSYDVKMKEKGDIPEGYSVSREKKERFSLILESASTNQTSMYLCASSFDYRDTEAFFGQGTRLTVV.

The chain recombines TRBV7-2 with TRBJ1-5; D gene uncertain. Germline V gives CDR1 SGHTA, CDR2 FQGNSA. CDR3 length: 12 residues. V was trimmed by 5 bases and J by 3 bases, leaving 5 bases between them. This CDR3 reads CASSPVNQPQHF. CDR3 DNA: TGTGCCAGCAGCCCCGTCAATCAGCCCCAGCATTTT. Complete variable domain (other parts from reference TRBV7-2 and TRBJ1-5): GAGVSQSPSNKVTEKGKDVELRCDPISGHTALYWYRQSLGQGLEFLIYFQGNSAPDKSGLPSDRFSAERTGGSVSTLTIQRTQQEDSAVYLCASSPVNQPQHFGDGTRLSIL.

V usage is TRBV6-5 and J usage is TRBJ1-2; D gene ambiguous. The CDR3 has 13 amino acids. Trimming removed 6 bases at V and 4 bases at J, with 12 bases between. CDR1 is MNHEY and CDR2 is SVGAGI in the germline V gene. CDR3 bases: TGTGCCAGCAGAGGAGAGGCCGTCTATGGCTACACCTTC. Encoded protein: CASRGEAVYGYTF.

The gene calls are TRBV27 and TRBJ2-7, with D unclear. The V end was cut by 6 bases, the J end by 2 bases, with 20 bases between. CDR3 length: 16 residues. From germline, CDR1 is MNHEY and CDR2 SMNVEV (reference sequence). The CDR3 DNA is TGTGCCAGCAGACTCACTTACACTTTGAGGACCTACGAGCAGTACTTC. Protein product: CASRLTYTLRTYEQYF.

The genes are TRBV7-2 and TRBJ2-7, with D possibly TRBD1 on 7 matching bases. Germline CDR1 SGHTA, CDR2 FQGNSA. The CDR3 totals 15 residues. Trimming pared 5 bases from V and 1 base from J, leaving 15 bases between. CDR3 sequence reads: CASSPQGGASYEQYF. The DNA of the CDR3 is TGTGCCAGCAGCCCGCAGGGGGGCGCGTCCTACGAGCAGTACTTC.

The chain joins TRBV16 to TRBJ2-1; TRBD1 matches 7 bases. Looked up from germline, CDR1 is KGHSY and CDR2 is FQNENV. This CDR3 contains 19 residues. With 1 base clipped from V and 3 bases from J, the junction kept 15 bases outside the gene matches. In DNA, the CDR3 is TGTGCCAGCAGCCAATTTCAGAATACCGGGACAGCCCACTACAATGAGCAGTTCTTC. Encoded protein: CASSQFQNTGTAHYNEQFF.

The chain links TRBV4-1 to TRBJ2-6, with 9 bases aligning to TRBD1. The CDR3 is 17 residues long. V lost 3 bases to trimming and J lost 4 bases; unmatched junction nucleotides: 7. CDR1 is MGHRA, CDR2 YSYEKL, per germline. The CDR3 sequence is CASSQRGTGLGANVLTF. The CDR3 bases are TGCGCCAGCAGCCAGCGAGGGACAGGGCTCGGGGCCAACGTCCTGACTTTC.

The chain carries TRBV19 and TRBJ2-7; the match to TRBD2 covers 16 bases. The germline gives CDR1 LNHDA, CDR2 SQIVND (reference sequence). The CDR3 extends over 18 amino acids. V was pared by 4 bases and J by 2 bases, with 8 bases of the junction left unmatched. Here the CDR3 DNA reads TGTGCCAGTAGTAAAGTTGGGACTAGCGGGGGGGTGGCCTACGAGCAGTACTTC. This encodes CASSKVGTSGGVAYEQYF. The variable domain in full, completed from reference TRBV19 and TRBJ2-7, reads DGGITQSPKYLFRKEGQNVTLSCEQNLNHDAMYWYRQDPGQGLRLIYYSQIVNDFQKGDIAEGYSVSREKKESFPLTVTSAQKNPTAFYLCASSKVGTSGGVAYEQYFGPGTRLTVT.

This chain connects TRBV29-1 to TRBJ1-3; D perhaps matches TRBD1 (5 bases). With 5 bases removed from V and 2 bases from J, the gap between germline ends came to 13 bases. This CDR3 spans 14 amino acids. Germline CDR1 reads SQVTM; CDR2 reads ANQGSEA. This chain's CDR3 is CSVRQGSPGNTIYF. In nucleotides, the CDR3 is TGCAGCGTTCGCCAGGGTTCCCCTGGAAACACCATATATTTT.

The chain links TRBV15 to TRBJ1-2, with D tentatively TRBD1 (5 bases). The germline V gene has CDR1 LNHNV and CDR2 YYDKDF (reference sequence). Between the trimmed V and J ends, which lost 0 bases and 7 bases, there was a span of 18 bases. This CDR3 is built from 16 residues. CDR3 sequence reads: CATSRDRWGARFGYTF. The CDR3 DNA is TGTGCCACCAGCAGAGATCGATGGGGCGCGAGGTTTGGCTACACCTTC.

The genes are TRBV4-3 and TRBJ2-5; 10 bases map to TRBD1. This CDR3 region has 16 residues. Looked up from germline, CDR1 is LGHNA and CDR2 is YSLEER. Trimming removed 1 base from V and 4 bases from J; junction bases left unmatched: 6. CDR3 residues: CASSQGDRGRPETQYF. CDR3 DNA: TGCGCCAGCAGCCAAGGGGACAGGGGACGTCCAGAGACCCAGTACTTC.